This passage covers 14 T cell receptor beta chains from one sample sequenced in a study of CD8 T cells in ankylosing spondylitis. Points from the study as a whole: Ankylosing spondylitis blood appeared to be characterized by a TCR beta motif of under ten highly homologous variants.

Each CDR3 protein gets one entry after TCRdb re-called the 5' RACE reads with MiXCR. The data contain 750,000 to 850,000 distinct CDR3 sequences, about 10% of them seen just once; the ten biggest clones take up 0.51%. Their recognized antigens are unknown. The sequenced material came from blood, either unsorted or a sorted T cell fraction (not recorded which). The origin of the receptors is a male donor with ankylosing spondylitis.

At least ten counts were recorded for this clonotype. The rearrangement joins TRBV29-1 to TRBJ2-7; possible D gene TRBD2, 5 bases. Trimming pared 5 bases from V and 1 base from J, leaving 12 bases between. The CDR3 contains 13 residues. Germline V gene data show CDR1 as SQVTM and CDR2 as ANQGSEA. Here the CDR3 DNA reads TGCAGCGTTATAGGAGGAACATCCTACGAGCAGTACTTC. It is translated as CSVIGGTSYEQYF.

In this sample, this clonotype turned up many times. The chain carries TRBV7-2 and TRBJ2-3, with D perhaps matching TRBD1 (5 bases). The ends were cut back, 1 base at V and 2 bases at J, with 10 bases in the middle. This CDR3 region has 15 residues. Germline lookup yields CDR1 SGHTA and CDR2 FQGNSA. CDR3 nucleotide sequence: TGTGCCAGCAGCTTAGACAGGCTAATCACAGATACGCAGTATTTT. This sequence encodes CASSLDRLITDTQYF.

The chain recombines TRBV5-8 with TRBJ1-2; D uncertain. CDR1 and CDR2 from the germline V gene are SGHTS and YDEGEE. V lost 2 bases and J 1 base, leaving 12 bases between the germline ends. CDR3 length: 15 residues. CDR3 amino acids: CASSFRSGYNYGYTF. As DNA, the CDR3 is TGTGCCAGCAGCTTTCGGTCAGGCTATAACTATGGCTACACCTTC.

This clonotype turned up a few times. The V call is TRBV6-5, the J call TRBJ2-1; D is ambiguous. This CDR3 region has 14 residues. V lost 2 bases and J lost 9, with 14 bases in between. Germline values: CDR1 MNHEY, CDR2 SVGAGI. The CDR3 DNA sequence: TGTGCCAGCAGTTACGATAGGGATAGAGCTGAGCAGTTCTTC. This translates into CASSYDRDRAEQFF.

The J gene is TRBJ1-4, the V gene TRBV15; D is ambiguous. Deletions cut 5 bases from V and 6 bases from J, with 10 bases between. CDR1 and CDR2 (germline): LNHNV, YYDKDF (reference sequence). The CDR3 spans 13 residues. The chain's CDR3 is CATSSSVDEKLFF. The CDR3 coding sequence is TGTGCCACCAGCTCCTCTGTGGATGAAAAACTGTTTTTT.

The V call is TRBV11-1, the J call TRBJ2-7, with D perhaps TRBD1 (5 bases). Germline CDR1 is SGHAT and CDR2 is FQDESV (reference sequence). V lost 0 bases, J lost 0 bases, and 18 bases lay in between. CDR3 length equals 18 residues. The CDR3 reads CASSLAIDSRALSYEQYF. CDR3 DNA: TGTGCCAGCAGCTTAGCCATTGACTCCAGGGCCCTCTCCTACGAGCAGTACTTC.

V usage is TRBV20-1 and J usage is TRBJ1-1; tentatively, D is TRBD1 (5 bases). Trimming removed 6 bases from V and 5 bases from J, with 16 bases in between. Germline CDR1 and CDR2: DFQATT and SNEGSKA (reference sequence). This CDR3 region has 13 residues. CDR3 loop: CSASPQGWTEAFF. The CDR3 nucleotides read TGCAGTGCATCACCTCAGGGTTGGACTGAAGCTTTCTTT.

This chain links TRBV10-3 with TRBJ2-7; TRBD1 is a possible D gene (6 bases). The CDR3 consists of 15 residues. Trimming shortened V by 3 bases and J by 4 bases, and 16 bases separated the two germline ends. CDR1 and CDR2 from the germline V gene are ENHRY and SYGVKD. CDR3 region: CAISDLQGASYEQYF. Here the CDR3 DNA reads TGTGCCATCAGTGATTTACAGGGTGCGTCGTACGAGCAGTACTTC.

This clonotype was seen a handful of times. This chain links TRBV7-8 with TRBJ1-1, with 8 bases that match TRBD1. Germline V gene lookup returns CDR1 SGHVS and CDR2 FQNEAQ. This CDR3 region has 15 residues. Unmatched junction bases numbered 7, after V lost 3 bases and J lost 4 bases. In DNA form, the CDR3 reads TGTGCCAGCAGCTTGCCCCGGACAGGGCGCACTGAAGCTTTCTTT. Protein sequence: CASSLPRTGRTEAFF.

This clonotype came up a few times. The CDR3 sequence: CASSLLGLAIQETQYF. DNA of the CDR3: TGTGCCAGCAGCTTATTAGGACTAGCGATTCAAGAGACCCAGTACTTC. The V gene is TRBV7-2, the J gene TRBJ2-5, with 9 bases matching TRBD2. CDR3 length equals 16 residues. V lost 2 bases and J lost 2; bases outside the gene matches: 6. Germline assignment: CDR1 SGHTA and CDR2 FQGNSA.

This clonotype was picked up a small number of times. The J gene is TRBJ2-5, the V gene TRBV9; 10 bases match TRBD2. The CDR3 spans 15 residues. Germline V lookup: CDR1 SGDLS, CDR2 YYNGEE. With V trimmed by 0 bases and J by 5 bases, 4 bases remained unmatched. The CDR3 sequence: CASSVGAGGPETQYF. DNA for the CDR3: TGTGCCAGCAGCGTAGGAGCGGGAGGGCCGGAGACCCAGTACTTC.

The CDR3 sequence is CASSLLPTGQEYEQYF. CDR3 coding DNA: TGTGCCAGCAGTTTATTACCCACGGGACAGGAATACGAGCAGTACTTC. The chain has TRBV27 and TRBJ2-7; 8 bases are a match to TRBD1. V lost 1 base and J lost 4; bases outside the gene matches: 9. The CDR3 contains 16 residues. Per germline, CDR1 MNHEY and CDR2 SMNVEV (reference sequence).

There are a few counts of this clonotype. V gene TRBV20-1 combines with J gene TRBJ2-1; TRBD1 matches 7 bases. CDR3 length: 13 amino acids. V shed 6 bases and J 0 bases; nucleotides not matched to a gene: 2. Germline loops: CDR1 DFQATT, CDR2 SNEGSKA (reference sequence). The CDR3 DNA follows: TGCAGTGCAGACAGGGTCTCCTACAATGAGCAGTTCTTC. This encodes CSADRVSYNEQFF.

CDR3 protein: CASSQYRTGLHGYTF. In DNA, the CDR3 is TGCGCCAGCAGCCAATACCGGACAGGGCTACATGGCTACACCTTC. The V call is TRBV4-3, the J call TRBJ1-2; 8 bases match TRBD1. The CDR3 consists of 15 residues. V dropped 2 bases and J dropped 6; count of bases not matched to a gene: 8. The germline V gene has CDR1 LGHNA and CDR2 YSLEER.